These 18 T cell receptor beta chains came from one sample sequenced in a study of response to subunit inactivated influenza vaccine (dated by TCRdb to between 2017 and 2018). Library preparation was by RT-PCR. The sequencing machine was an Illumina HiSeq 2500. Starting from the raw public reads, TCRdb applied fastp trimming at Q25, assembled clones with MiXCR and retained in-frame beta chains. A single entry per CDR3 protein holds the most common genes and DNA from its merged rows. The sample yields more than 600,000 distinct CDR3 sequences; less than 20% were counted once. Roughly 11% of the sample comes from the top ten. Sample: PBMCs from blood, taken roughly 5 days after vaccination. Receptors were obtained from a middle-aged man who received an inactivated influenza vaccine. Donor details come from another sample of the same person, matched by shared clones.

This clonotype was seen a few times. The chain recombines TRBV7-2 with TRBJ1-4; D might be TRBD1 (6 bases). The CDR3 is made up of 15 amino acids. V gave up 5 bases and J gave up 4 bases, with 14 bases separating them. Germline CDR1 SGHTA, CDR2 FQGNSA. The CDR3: CASSQQGARNEKLFF. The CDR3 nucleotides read TGTGCCAGCAGCCAACAGGGAGCTCGTAATGAAAAACTGTTTTTT. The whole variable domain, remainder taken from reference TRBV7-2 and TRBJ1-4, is GAGVSQSPSNKVTEKGKDVELRCDPISGHTALYWYRQSLGQGLEFLIYFQGNSAPDKSGLPSDRFSAERTGGSVSTLTIQRTQQEDSAVYLCASSQQGARNEKLFFGSGTQLSVL.

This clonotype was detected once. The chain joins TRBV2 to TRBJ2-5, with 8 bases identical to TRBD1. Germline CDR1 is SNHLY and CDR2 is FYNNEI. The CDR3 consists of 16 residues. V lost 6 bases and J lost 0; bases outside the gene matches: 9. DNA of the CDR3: TGTGCCAGCAGACCCGGGGACAGGTTGTACCAAGAGACCCAGTACTTC. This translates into CASRPGDRLYQETQYF.

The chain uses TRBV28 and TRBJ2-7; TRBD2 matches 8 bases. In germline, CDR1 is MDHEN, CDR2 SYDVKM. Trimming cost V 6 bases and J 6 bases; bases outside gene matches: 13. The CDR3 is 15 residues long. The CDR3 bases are TGTGCCAGCAGCCCTCCCGGGACTAGGACGTTCGAGCAGTACTTC. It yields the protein CASSPPGTRTFEQYF.

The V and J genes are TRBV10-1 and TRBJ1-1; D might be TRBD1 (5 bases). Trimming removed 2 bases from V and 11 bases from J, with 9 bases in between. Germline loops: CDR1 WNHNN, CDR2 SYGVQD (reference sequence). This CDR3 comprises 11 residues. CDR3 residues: CASSEGTRAFF. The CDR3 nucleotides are TGCGCCAGCAGTGAGGGGACCAGGGCTTTCTTT.

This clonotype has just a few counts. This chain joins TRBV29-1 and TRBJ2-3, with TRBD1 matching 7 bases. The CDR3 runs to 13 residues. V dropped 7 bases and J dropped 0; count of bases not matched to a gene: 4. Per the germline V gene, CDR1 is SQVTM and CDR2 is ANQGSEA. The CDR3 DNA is TGCAGCGGGGGACAGTTTAGCACAGATACGCAGTATTTT. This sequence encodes CSGGQFSTDTQYF.

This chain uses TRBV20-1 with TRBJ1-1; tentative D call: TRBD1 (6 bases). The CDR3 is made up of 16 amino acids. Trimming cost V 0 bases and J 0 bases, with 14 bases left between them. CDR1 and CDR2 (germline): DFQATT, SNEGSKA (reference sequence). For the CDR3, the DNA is TGCAGTGCTAGAGATCAAGGGGGGCTCATGAACACTGAAGCTTTCTTT. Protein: CSARDQGGLMNTEAFF.

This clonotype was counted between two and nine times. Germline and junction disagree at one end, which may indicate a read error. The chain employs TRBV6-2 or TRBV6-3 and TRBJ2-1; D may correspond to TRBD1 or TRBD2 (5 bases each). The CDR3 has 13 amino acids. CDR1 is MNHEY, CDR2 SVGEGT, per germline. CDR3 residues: CASRTLGPSRVVF. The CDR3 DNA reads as TGTGCCAGCAGGACATTGGGACCGAGCCGAGTGGTCTTC.

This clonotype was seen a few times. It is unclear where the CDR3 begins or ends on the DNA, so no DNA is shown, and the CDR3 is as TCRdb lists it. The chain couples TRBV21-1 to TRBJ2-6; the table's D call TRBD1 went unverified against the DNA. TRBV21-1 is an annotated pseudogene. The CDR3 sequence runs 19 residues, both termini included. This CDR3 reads CASSKWGAGSASGANVLTF.

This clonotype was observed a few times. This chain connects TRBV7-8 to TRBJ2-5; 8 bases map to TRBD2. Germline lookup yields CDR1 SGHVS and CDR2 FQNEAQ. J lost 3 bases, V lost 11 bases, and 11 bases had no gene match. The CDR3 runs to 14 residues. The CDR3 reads CAATPSGGKETQYF. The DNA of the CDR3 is TGTGCCGCTACCCCGTCGGGGGGGAAAGAGACCCAGTACTTC.

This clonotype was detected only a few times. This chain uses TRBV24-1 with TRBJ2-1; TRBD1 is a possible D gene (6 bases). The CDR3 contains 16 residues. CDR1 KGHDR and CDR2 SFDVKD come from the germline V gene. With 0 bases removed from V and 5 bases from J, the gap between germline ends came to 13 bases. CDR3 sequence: CATSDLNTGGNNEQFF. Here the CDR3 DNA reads TGTGCCACCAGTGATTTGAACACTGGGGGCAACAATGAGCAGTTCTTC.

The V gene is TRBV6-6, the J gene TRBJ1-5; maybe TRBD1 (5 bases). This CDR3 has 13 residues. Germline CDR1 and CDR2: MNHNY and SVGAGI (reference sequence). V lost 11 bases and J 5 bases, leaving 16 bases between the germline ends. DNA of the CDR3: TGTGCCGGGGCGCGGGGCTTAGATCAGCCCCAGCATTTT. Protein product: CAGARGLDQPQHF.

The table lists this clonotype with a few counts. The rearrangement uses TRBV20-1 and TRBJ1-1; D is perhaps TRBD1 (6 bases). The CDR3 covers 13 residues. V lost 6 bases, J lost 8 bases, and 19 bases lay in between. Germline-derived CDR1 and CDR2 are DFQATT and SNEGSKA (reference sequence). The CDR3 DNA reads TGCAGTGCCCCGAGGGCAGGGGTGATAGAAGCTTTCTTT. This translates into CSAPRAGVIEAFF.

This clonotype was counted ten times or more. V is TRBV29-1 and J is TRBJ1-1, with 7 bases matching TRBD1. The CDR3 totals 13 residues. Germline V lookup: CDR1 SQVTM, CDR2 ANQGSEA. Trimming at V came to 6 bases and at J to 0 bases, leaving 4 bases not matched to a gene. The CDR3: CSVRGQLNTEAFF. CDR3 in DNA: TGCAGCGTCAGGGGACAGCTGAACACTGAAGCTTTCTTT.

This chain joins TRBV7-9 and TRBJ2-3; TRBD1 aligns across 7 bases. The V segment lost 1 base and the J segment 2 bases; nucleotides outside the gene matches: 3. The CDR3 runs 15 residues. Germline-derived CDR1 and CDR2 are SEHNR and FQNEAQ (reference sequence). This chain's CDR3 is CASSLGTGDTDTQYF. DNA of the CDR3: TGTGCCAGCAGCTTAGGAACAGGGGACACAGATACGCAGTATTTT.

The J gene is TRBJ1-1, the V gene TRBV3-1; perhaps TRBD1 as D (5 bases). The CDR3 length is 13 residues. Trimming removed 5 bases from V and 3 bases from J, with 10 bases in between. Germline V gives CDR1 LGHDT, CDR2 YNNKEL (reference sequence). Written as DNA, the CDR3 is TGTGCCAGCAGCTCGGACACCTACACTGAAGCTTTCTTT. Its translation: CASSSDTYTEAFF.

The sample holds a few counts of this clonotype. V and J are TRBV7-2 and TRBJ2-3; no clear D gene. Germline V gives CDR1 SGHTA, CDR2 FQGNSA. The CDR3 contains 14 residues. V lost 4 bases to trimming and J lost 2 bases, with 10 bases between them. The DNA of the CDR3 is TGTGCCAGCAGCTCCCGGCCATTCACAGATACGCAGTATTTT. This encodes CASSSRPFTDTQYF.

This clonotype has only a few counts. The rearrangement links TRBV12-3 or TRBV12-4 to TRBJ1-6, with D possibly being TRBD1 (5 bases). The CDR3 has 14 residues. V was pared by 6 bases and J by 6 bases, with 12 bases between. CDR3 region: CASRVDSVNSPLHF. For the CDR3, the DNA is TGTGCCAGCAGGGTAGACAGTGTTAATTCACCCCTCCACTTT.

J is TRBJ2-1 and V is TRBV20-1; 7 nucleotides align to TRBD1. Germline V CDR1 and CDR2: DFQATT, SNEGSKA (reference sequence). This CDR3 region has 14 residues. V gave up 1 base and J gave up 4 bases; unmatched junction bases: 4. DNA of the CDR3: TGCAGTGCTAGAGTGGCGGACAGGTACAATGAGCAGTTCTTC. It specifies CSARVADRYNEQFF.